The 15 T cell receptor beta chains in this list originate from one sample, sequenced in a study of cytomegalovirus exposure and HLA in healthy donors. The PCR contained 60 Vbeta and 13 Jbeta primers. Assay used: immunoSEQ multiplex PCR; TCRdb lists only in-frame clones, some missing. In the table there are over 150,000 clones, around four fifths of which are singletons. The sequenced sample was PBMCs. The receptors were sampled from a male donor in good health and CMV-seropositive.

The gene calls are TRBV19 and TRBJ1-4; TRBD1 is a possible D gene (5 bases). V was trimmed by 8 bases and J by 10 bases, leaving 17 bases between them. The CDR3 spans 13 residues. Germline V gene data show CDR1 as LNHDA and CDR2 as SQIVND (reference sequence). The CDR3: CASRVAQGGKLFF. The DNA of the CDR3 is TGTGCCAGTCGTGTGGCCCAGGGCGGAAAACTGTTTTTT.

This clone was observed a handful of times. V and J are TRBV5-1 and TRBJ2-4; 15 bases line up with TRBD2. The CDR3 loop spans 17 amino acids. Germline CDR1 reads SGHRS; CDR2 reads YFSETQ. The junction had 4 bases not matched to a gene; V was cut back by 0 bases and J by 6 bases. The CDR3 DNA follows: TGCGCCAGCAGCTTGGGGACTAGCGGGGGGGCCGGAAACATTCAGTACTTC. This codes for CASSLGTSGGAGNIQYF.

The chain has TRBV7-9 and TRBJ2-7; TRBD1 aligns across 7 bases. The CDR3 sequence is 16 residues long. Per germline, CDR1 SEHNR and CDR2 FQNEAQ (reference sequence). The trim removed 3 bases at V and 0 bases at J, leaving 8 bases unmatched. The CDR3 is CASSFGRGKSSYEQYF. The CDR3 nucleotides read TGTGCCAGCAGCTTTGGCAGGGGGAAATCCTCCTACGAGCAGTACTTC.

The chain couples TRBV7-3 to TRBJ2-1; a weak D match, TRBD1 (6 bases). CDR1 is SGHTA, CDR2 FQGTGA, per germline. V dropped 1 base and J dropped 4 bases, with 11 bases sitting between them. The CDR3 runs to 15 residues. DNA of the CDR3: TGTGCCAGCAGCTTAATCCGGACAGCATACAATGAGCAGTTCTTC. It is translated as CASSLIRTAYNEQFF.

For the CDR3, the DNA is TGTGCCAGCACAGTAACCAGGGGGACTGAAGCTTTCTTT. Amino acid sequence: CASTVTRGTEAFF. This chain joins TRBV19 and TRBJ1-1, with 7 bases matching TRBD1. V lost 9 bases and J lost 5; bases outside the gene matches: 9. Germline V gene lookup returns CDR1 LNHDA and CDR2 SQIVND (reference sequence). This CDR3 is 13 amino acids long.

The rearrangement joins TRBV27 to TRBJ1-5, with 7 bases that match TRBD1. From germline, CDR1 is MNHEY and CDR2 SMNVEV (reference sequence). Trimming took 2 bases from V and 1 from J; bases not matched to a gene: 2. The CDR3 runs to 15 residues. This CDR3 reads CASSLRQGSNQPQHF. The CDR3 DNA follows: TGTGCCAGCAGTTTACGACAGGGCAGCAATCAGCCCCAGCATTTT.

The chain links TRBV7-8 to TRBJ1-5; 11 nucleotides align to TRBD1. J gave up 4 bases and V 2 bases, and 13 bases lay outside the gene matches. The CDR3 loop spans 19 amino acids. Germline V CDR1 and CDR2: SGHVS, FQNEAQ. The CDR3 reads CASSLIGQGAAISNQPQHF. Here the CDR3 DNA reads TGTGCCAGCAGCTTAATAGGACAGGGGGCGGCGATTTCGAATCAGCCCCAGCATTTT.

The chain has TRBV7-6 and TRBJ2-1; 7 bases fit TRBD1. This CDR3 comprises 15 residues. Germline CDR1 and CDR2: SGHVS and FNYEAQ. Losses at the gene ends were 1 base for V and 6 bases for J; bases not matched to a gene: 6. The CDR3 loop reads CASSLVGDRVNEQFF. The CDR3 DNA is TGTGCCAGCAGCTTAGTTGGGGACAGAGTCAATGAGCAGTTCTTC.

This clone showed up just a few times. The CDR3 DNA follows: TGTGCCAGCACCGAACGACAGGGTAGCTCTGAAGCTTTCTTT. It yields the protein CASTERQGSSEAFF. The V call is TRBV2, the J call TRBJ1-1; 7 positions agree with TRBD1. Germline lookup yields CDR1 SNHLY and CDR2 FYNNEI. The V gene end was trimmed by 7 bases and the J gene end by 6 bases; junction bases not matched to a gene: 11. CDR3 length equals 14 residues. Filled out from reference TRBV2 and TRBJ1-1, the complete variable domain reads EPEVTQTPSHQVTQMGQEVILRCVPISNHLYFYWYRQILGQKVEFLVSFYNNEISEKSEIFDDQFSVERPDGSNFTLKIRSTKLEDSAMYFCASTERQGSSEAFFGQGTRLTVV.

This chain uses TRBV7-3 with TRBJ2-1; D is perhaps TRBD2 (6 bases). The CDR3 totals 15 residues. Germline V gene data show CDR1 as SGHTA and CDR2 as FQGTGA. V lost 5 bases and J 6 bases, leaving 17 bases between the germline ends. The CDR3 coding sequence is TGTGCCAGCAGCGTGGGGACTGGGGGGTCCAATGAGCAGTTCTTC. Protein sequence: CASSVGTGGSNEQFF.

CDR3 amino acids: CASSQVGHSYQETQYF. The DNA for the CDR3 is TGCGCCAGCAGCCAAGTGGGACACTCTTACCAAGAGACCCAGTACTTC. This rearrangement joins TRBV4-3 to TRBJ2-5; the D gene is possibly TRBD1 (6 bases). Trimming left V 1 base short and J 0 bases short, with 12 bases between. Germline V gene data show CDR1 as LGHNA and CDR2 as YSLEER. The CDR3 is made up of 16 amino acids.

This chain joins TRBV30 and TRBJ2-5; no reliable D call. The CDR3 covers 12 residues. Trimming left V 0 bases short and J 4 bases short, with 6 bases between. From germline, CDR1 is GTSNPN and CDR2 SVGIG (reference sequence). CDR3 sequence reads: CAWSVAGETQYF. The DNA of the CDR3 is TGTGCCTGGAGTGTCGCCGGAGAGACCCAGTACTTC.

The chain employs TRBV19 and TRBJ1-5, with 10 nucleotides matching TRBD1. Germline CDR1 and CDR2: LNHDA and SQIVND (reference sequence). Trimming removed 7 bases from V and 4 bases from J; junction bases left unmatched: 7. The CDR3 totals 15 residues. The CDR3 sequence is CASTPDRGMNQPQHF. The CDR3 DNA reads as TGTGCCAGTACCCCGGACAGGGGGATGAATCAGCCCCAGCATTTT.

In nucleotides, the CDR3 is TGTGCCAGCAACGACAGGGTTCAAGAGACCCAGTACTTC. Translated, it gives CASNDRVQETQYF. V and J are TRBV25-1 and TRBJ2-5; TRBD1 agrees at 7 bases. The CDR3 runs to 13 residues. Germline V lookup: CDR1 MGHDK, CDR2 SYGVNS. V lost 7 bases to trimming and J lost 2 bases; unmatched junction nucleotides: 4. The whole variable domain, filled in from reference TRBV25-1 and TRBJ2-5, reads EADIYQTPRYLVIGTGKKITLECSQTMGHDKMYWYQQDPGMELHLIHYSYGVNSTEKGDLSSESTVSRIRTEHFPLTLESARPSHTSQYLCASNDRVQETQYFGPGTRLLVL.

V is TRBV4-2 and J is TRBJ1-1; D unresolved. Germline V gives CDR1 LGHNA, CDR2 YNFKEQ. This CDR3 has 14 residues. Trimming took 1 base from V and 2 from J, leaving 8 bases between them. The CDR3 region is CASSQGADNTEAFF. The CDR3 DNA reads TGTGCCAGCAGCCAAGGGGCAGATAACACTGAAGCTTTCTTT.